These 16 T cell receptor beta chains came from one sample sequenced in a study of blood T cell repertoires in COVID-19. This table comes from immunoSEQ multiplex PCR, and its TCRdb copy is limited to in-frame clones, with some not included. The repertoire holds a few hundred thousand clones, with 80% to 85% as singletons. Sequenced: peripheral blood. These receptor sequences come from a man aged 25-45 years with active or convalescent COVID-19.

The CDR3 coding sequence is TGTGCCAGTAGTATAAACCCCGGGACAGCCTATGAAAAACTGTTTTTT. Its translation is CASSINPGTAYEKLFF. This chain uses TRBV19 with TRBJ1-4; 7 bases line up with TRBD1. Germline-derived CDR1 and CDR2 are LNHDA and SQIVND (reference sequence). The V segment lost 2 bases and the J segment 6 bases; nucleotides outside the gene matches: 9. The CDR3 length is 16 residues.

V gene TRBV6-1 combines with J gene TRBJ1-2; unclear D gene. The V gene lost 0 bases and the J gene lost 5 bases, with 7 bases spanning the gap. The germline gives CDR1 MNHNS, CDR2 SASEGT. The CDR3 loop spans 13 amino acids. Here the CDR3 reads CASSEAGGYGYTF. The CDR3, as DNA: TGTGCCAGCAGTGAAGCTGGCGGGTATGGCTACACCTTC.

The genes are TRBV7-2 and TRBJ2-3, with D possibly being TRBD2 (5 bases). V lost 5 bases and J 11 bases, leaving 17 bases between the germline ends. CDR3 length equals 13 residues. The V gene's germline CDR1 is SGHTA and CDR2 FQGNSA. DNA of the CDR3: TGTGCCAGCAGCCCCAAGAGGGCCATAGAGCAGTATTTT. Amino acids: CASSPKRAIEQYF.

The chain employs TRBV7-9 and TRBJ1-1; possibly TRBD1 for D (5 bases). Germline values: CDR1 SEHNR, CDR2 FQNEAQ (reference sequence). The CDR3 loop spans 15 amino acids. V was cut by 4 bases and J by 7 bases, with 19 bases left in between. The DNA for the CDR3 is TGTGCCAGCAGCTGGGGCGGCGACCAATTACTTGAAGCTTTCTTT. It encodes CASSWGGDQLLEAFF.

As concerns this clone: Mismatch with germline at one junction end may stem from a read error. J is TRBJ1-2 and V is TRBV7-8; 8 bases line up with TRBD1. Per germline, CDR1 SGHVS and CDR2 FQNEAQ. The CDR3 has 12 residues. The CDR3 DNA follows: TGTGCCAGCAGCTCGCTTGGGACAGGCGCGGCCTTC. The encoded protein is CASSSLGTGAAF.

The chain joins TRBV7-2 to TRBJ2-6; no clear D gene. This CDR3 has 14 amino acids. The germline V and J ends were trimmed by 8 bases and 1 base, with 9 bases remaining between them. Germline lookup yields CDR1 SGHTA and CDR2 FQGNSA. In DNA form, the CDR3 reads TGTGCCAGCCATTTCCAATCTGGGGCCAACGTCCTGACTTTC. Translated, it gives CASHFQSGANVLTF. Variable domain in full (rest from reference TRBV7-2 and TRBJ2-6): GAGVSQSPSNKVTEKGKDVELRCDPISGHTALYWYRQSLGQGLEFLIYFQGNSAPDKSGLPSDRFSAERTGGSVSTLTIQRTQQEDSAVYLCASHFQSGANVLTFGAGSRLTVL.

Concerning this clone itself: A read error may account for a junction end that differs from germline. This rearrangement joins TRBV19 to TRBJ2-4; 7 bases are shared with TRBD1. CDR1 LNHDA and CDR2 SQIVND come from the germline V gene (reference sequence). The CDR3 length is 16 residues. CDR3 residues: CASSYGASGGKSIQYF. In nucleotides, the CDR3 is TGTGCCAGTAGTTACGGGGCCTCAGGGGGAAAAAGCATTCAGTACTTC.

This clone has just one count. This chain links TRBV6-5 with TRBJ1-2; 9 bases are a match to TRBD1. This CDR3 is 13 amino acids long. The germline CDR1 and CDR2 sequences are MNHEY and SVGAGI. V gave up 6 bases and J gave up 4 bases; unmatched junction bases: 3. For the CDR3, the DNA is TGTGCCAGCAGGAGGACAGGGGTCTATGGCTACACCTTC. It yields the protein CASRRTGVYGYTF.

This chain connects TRBV6-6 to TRBJ2-6; D might be TRBD1 (6 bases). Germline CDR1 and CDR2: MNHNY and SVGAGI (reference sequence). The CDR3 sequence is 16 residues long. The V end was cut by 4 bases, the J end by 0 bases, with 10 bases between. The CDR3 nucleotides read TGTGCCAGCAGTTCCGGGACATCCTCTGGGGCCAACGTCCTGACTTTC. Its translation: CASSSGTSSGANVLTF.

The rearrangement uses TRBV6-5 and TRBJ1-2; no definite D call. The ends were cut back, 0 bases at V and 0 bases at J, with 11 bases in the middle. CDR1 MNHEY and CDR2 SVGAGI come from the germline V gene. There are 16 residues in the CDR3. Here the CDR3 DNA reads TGTGCCAGCAGTTACTCCCCCAGGCCAGCTAACTATGGCTACACCTTC. It yields the protein CASSYSPRPANYGYTF.

CDR3 nucleotides: TGTGCCAGAGACAGTGGTGGGTCCGATGTCTCCTACGAGCAGTACTTC. This encodes CARDSGGSDVSYEQYF. This rearrangement joins TRBV14 to TRBJ2-7; a weak D match, TRBD1 (5 bases). V dropped 9 bases and J dropped 0 bases, with 21 bases sitting between them. This CDR3 has 16 amino acids. Germline V gene data show CDR1 as SGHDN and CDR2 as FVKESK.

The rearrangement links TRBV19 to TRBJ1-4, with 8 bases lining up with TRBD1. The CDR3 is 13 amino acids. CDR1 and CDR2 (germline): LNHDA, SQIVND (reference sequence). V gave up 10 bases and J gave up 8 bases; unmatched junction bases: 9. The CDR3 is CATTRGQGEKLFF. The CDR3 DNA is TGTGCCACTACCAGGGGGCAAGGGGAAAAACTGTTTTTT.

The gene calls are TRBV7-6 and TRBJ2-5, with 7 bases fitting TRBD1. Germline V lookup: CDR1 SGHVS, CDR2 FNYEAQ. J lost 0 bases, V lost 5 bases, and 12 bases had no gene match. This CDR3 is 17 amino acids long. In DNA form, the CDR3 reads TGTGCCAGCAGCAAACGTCCGGGACAGAGGTACCAAGAGACCCAGTACTTC. Protein product: CASSKRPGQRYQETQYF.

This rearrangement joins TRBV7-9 to TRBJ2-1; 7 bases are shared with TRBD2. V shed 2 bases and J 0 bases; nucleotides not matched to a gene: 10. Germline V gives CDR1 SEHNR, CDR2 FQNEAQ (reference sequence). The CDR3 length is 18 residues. CDR3 DNA: TGTGCCAGCAGCTTACGTTCTAGCGGCTCGAGCTCCTACAATGAGCAGTTCTTC. It translates to CASSLRSSGSSSYNEQFF.

This clone was recorded a few times. The chain has TRBV4-2 and TRBJ1-2; the D is unclear. The CDR3 totals 18 residues. Per germline, CDR1 LGHNA and CDR2 YNFKEQ. V lost 0 bases to trimming and J lost 6 bases, with 23 bases between them. CDR3 nucleotides: TGTGCCAGCAGCCAAGATTTGGCTCGCGGGCTCCTTGTTAATGGCTACACCTTC. This translates into CASSQDLARGLLVNGYTF.

The chain's CDR3 is CASSSGQKTMNTEAFF. The DNA for the CDR3 is TGTGCCAGCAGCTCAGGACAGAAGACGATGAACACTGAAGCTTTCTTT. The chain carries TRBV6-2 or TRBV6-3 and TRBJ1-1; TRBD1 might be the D (6 bases). V lost 6 bases and J lost 0, with 17 bases in between. This CDR3 contains 16 residues. Germline lookup yields CDR1 MNHEY and CDR2 SVGEGT.